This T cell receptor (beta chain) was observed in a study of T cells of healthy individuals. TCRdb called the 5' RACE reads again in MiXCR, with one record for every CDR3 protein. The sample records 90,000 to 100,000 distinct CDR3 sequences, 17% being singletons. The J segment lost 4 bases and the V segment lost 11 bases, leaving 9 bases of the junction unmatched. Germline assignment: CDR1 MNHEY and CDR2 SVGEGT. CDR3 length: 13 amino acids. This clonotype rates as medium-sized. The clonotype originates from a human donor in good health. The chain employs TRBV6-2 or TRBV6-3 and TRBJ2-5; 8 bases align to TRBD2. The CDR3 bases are TGTGCCGGAGGAGCGGGAGAGGTAGAGACCCAGTACTTC. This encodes CAGGAGEVETQYF.